The clone carrying this T cell receptor beta chain appeared a few times. This record belongs to a study of blood T cells in healthy people across ages. Per germline, CDR1 MNHEY and CDR2 SMNVEV (reference sequence). The CDR3 consists of 15 residues. Trimming stripped 6 bases from V and 0 bases from J, with 12 bases between. With a J-beta primer mix and a sample-barcoded 5' primer, a second PCR ran about 6 to 11 cycles. Every cDNA molecule carried a tag from a template-switch adaptor bearing 12 random nucleotides. Each single sample gave us at least 2.5 million CDR3-containing paired-end reads. Using its own MiXCR run on the 5' RACE reads, TCRdb lists one record per CDR3 protein. The profile shows 1.5 million or so distinct CDR3 sequences, approximately 42% of them singletons.

The sample consisted of blood. The rearrangement uses TRBV27 and TRBJ1-5; TRBD1 might be the D (5 bases). This clonotype was obtained from a woman aged 18 to 35 in good health. CDR3 bases: TGTGCCAGCAGACCCGACAGCTATAGCAATCAGCCCCAGCATTTT. It is translated as CASRPDSYSNQPQHF.